These T cell receptor beta chains were read from a single sample in a study of CD4+ T cells in melanoma. TCRdb's table, derived via immunoSEQ multiplex PCR, lists solely in-frame clones and lacks some. The sample includes around 13,000 clones, approximately 62% of them seen just once. Sequencing was done on a sample of cells from a culture (not recorded whether cultured in vitro). The receptor set was obtained from a human donor with melanoma. The CDR3 runs from the conserved cysteine through the conserved F or W. The D gene is left open where the match is weak. Some rows have no size entry. The others give once, few or many, or a class for an expanded clone.

d_call j_call v_call clone_size cdr3_length cdr3_nt cdr3_aa
- TRBJ1-5 TRBV6-1 few 16 TGTGCCAGCAGTGCCAACCCCGACAGGTTCAATCAGCCCCAGCATTTT CASSANPDRFNQPQHF
- TRBJ1-5 TRBV6-6 - 13 TGCGCCAGCAGTGCGGGTGAGGGACAGCCCCAGCATTTT CASSAGEGQPQHF
- TRBJ2-2 TRBV7-3 once 14 TGTGCCAGCAGCTCCCGACAGAACACCGGGGAGCTGTTTTTT CASSSRQNTGELFF
- TRBJ1-4 TRBV6-5 - 12 TGTGCCAGCAGTTACTCCGGGGAAAAACTGTTTTTT CASSYSGEKLFF
TRBD1 TRBJ1-5 TRBV2 - 18 TGTGCCAGCAGTGCTACCGGGACAGGGAGATTAGGGAATCAGCCCCAGCATTTT CASSATGTGRLGNQPQHF
- TRBJ2-7 TRBV27 few 17 TGTGCCAGCAGTCCTCGACCAGTTCGGGACATACTATACGAGCAGTACTTC CASSPRPVRDILYEQYF
- TRBJ1-1 TRBV7-3 - 14 TGTGCCAGCAGCTTAGCCGGCCGGTACACTGAAGCTTTCTTT CASSLAGRYTEAFF
- TRBJ2-3 TRBV5-4 once 15 TGTGCCAGCAGTACCCTAGCGCCGGGCACAGATACGCAGTATTTT CASSTLAPGTDTQYF
TRBD1 TRBJ1-5 TRBV6-5 - 15 TGTGCCAGCAGTAAGGGCGACAGGGGGGATCAGCCCCAGCATTTT CASSKGDRGDQPQHF
TRBD1 TRBJ2-7 TRBV6-5 - 12 TGTGCCAGCAGCCGACAGGGTCACGAGCAGTACTTC CASSRQGHEQYF
- TRBJ1-5 TRBV7-3 - 17 TGTGCCAGCAGCTTATCAGCGCGGGGGTTCTCAGGTCAGCCCCAGCATTTT CASSLSARGFSGQPQHF
TRBD1 TRBJ1-1 TRBV19 - 17 TGTGCCAGTAGTAAACAAGGGACAGGGGCTAAGAACACTGAAGCTTTCTTT CASSKQGTGAKNTEAFF
- TRBJ2-1 TRBV4-1 - 13 TGCGCCAGCAGCCAAGATTCAGGCCCTGAGCAGTTCTTC CASSQDSGPEQFF
- TRBJ1-5 TRBV6-1 - 15 TGTGCCAGCAGCTCCTCTGGGGGGCTTAATCAGCCCCAGCATTTT CASSSSGGLNQPQHF
TRBD1 TRBJ2-3 TRBV5-5 - 15 TGTGCCAGCAGCTTTGGGACAGGGGTCTCAGATACGCAGTATTTT CASSFGTGVSDTQYF
TRBD1 TRBJ1-1 TRBV7-3 - 13 TGTGCCAGCAGCCGGGACAGAGGAACTGAAGCTTTCTTT CASSRDRGTEAFF
- TRBJ2-6 TRBV5-1 - 13 TGCGCCAGCAGCTTGGGAGAGACCAACGTCCTGACTTTC CASSLGETNVLTF
- TRBJ1-6 TRBV4-1 - 18 TGCGCCAGCAGCCAAGCCGGTCCTCCCCTCAGAGGAAATTCACCCCTCCACTTT CASSQAGPPLRGNSPLHF
TRBD1 TRBJ1-1 TRBV5-1 - 15 TGCGCCAGCAGCTTGGCCACAGGGGTCGGGACTGAAGCTTTCTTT CASSLATGVGTEAFF
- TRBJ1-2 TRBV11-1 - 15 TGTGCCAGCAGCGGAGTCCGGGCCGCCTCAGGTGGCTACACCTTC CASSGVRAASGGYTF
- TRBJ2-5 TRBV4-1 - 14 TGCGCCAGCAGCCTCCGGGACATCGCTGAGACCCAGTACTTC CASSLRDIAETQYF
- TRBJ1-5 TRBV7-8 once 13 TGTGCCAGCAGCTCCGAAAGACTTGAGCCCCAGCATTTT CASSSERLEPQHF
- TRBJ1-1 TRBV27 - 14 TGTGCCAGCAGCCGAAGTGGGGGCCGCCTCAAAGCTTTCTTT CASSRSGGRLKAFF
TRBD2 TRBJ2-1 TRBV29-1 - 15 TGCAGCGTCAGCCCCCAAAGCGGGGGGGCAGAGGAGCAGTTCTTC CSVSPQSGGAEEQFF
TRBD1 TRBJ1-6 TRBV30 - 13 TGTGCCTGGGGGACAGGGGGACGATCACCCCTCCACTTT CAWGTGGRSPLHF
TRBD2 TRBJ2-5 TRBV2 - 17 TGTGCCAGCAGGGGGGAAGGTAGCGGGGGGAGGCGAGAGACCCAGTACTTC CASRGEGSGGRRETQYF
TRBD2 TRBJ2-3 TRBV7-6 once 15 TGTGCCAGCAGCCTTACCGGGACTAGCGCAGATACGCAGTATTTT CASSLTGTSADTQYF
- TRBJ1-3 TRBV11-1 - 14 TGTGCCAGCAGCTCCCGGGACGGTGGAAACACCATATATTTT CASSSRDGGNTIYF
TRBD2 TRBJ2-7 TRBV30 - 15 TGTGCCTGGAGGACACGGAGCAGCGGGGGATACGAGCAGTACTTC CAWRTRSSGGYEQYF
TRBD1 TRBJ2-1 TRBV7-3 few 15 TGTGCCAGCAGACTAACCGGGACAGACTACAATGAGCAGTTCTTC CASRLTGTDYNEQFF
- TRBJ2-1 TRBV2 once 11 TGTGCCAGCGTCCCCTACAATGAGCAGTTCTTC CASVPYNEQFF
TRBD2 TRBJ2-7 TRBV19 - 14 TGTGCCAGTAGTATTAAAGCGGGGGGCAACGAGCAGTACTTC CASSIKAGGNEQYF
- TRBJ1-5 TRBV11-2 - 13 TGTGCCAGCAGCTTAGACACCGGGGGGCCCCAGCATTTT CASSLDTGGPQHF
- TRBJ1-1 TRBV5-1 few 14 TGCGCCAGCAGCTTGCAGGAGGGACTCACCCCAGCTTTCTTT CASSLQEGLTPAFF
TRBD1 TRBJ2-1 TRBV7-8 - 17 TGTGCCAGCAGCCTGGGACAGGGAGGTTTGATGGGTATGTGGCAGTTCTTC CASSLGQGGLMGMWQFF
- TRBJ2-3 TRBV5-6 - 15 TGTGCCAGCAGCTTGATCCTGCGGGGGCGGGATACGCAGTATTTT CASSLILRGRDTQYF
- TRBJ1-1 TRBV18 large 16 TGTGCCAGCTCTCCAGACAGGCTAACTGCGGGCACTGAAGCTTTCTTT CASSPDRLTAGTEAFF
- TRBJ2-5 TRBV18 - 12 TGTGCCAGCTCACGTACCCTAGAGACCCAGTACTTC CASSRTLETQYF
- TRBJ1-1 TRBV5-1 - 16 TGCGCCAGCAGCCGTGACGTCGGGGGTGGAAAGACTGAAGCTTTCTTT CASSRDVGGGKTEAFF
- TRBJ2-2 TRBV5-1 - 16 TGCGCCAGCAGCTTGGAACGGACCACGAACACCGGGGAGCTGTTTTTT CASSLERTTNTGELFF
- TRBJ2-1 TRBV2 - 15 TGTGCCAGCAGTGAAGGGGACCGGCTGGGTAATGAGCAGTTCTTC CASSEGDRLGNEQFF